These 8 T cell receptor beta chains were sequenced from one sample in a study of T cell changes during pregnancy in multiple sclerosis. Here immunoSEQ multiplex PCR was the method, and the copy in TCRdb shows in-frame clones only, minus some. In the table there are approximately 39,000 clones, over 90% of which are singletons. This specimen was CD4+ T cells from peripheral blood mononuclear cells, taken in the second trimester of pregnancy. These receptors all stem from a female donor with multiple sclerosis, enrolled in a pregnancy study.

CDR3 nucleotide sequence: TGTGCCAGCAGCCAGGGACAGGGACCTGTAGCCAAAAACATTCAGTACTTC. Its protein is CASSQGQGPVAKNIQYF. The V gene is TRBV5-4, the J gene TRBJ2-4, with 9 nucleotides matching TRBD1. Germline V CDR1 and CDR2: SGHNT, YYREEE (reference sequence). With 4 bases clipped from V and 0 bases from J, the junction kept 8 bases outside the gene matches. CDR3 length: 17 residues.

The chain combines TRBV5-1 with TRBJ2-2, with TRBD1 matching over 9 bases. Looked up from germline, CDR1 is SGHRS and CDR2 is YFSETQ. The CDR3 consists of 18 residues. V lost 3 bases and J lost 0; bases outside the gene matches: 9. CDR3 sequence reads: CASSSVGTGMANTGELFF. In DNA form, the CDR3 reads TGCGCCAGCAGCTCGGTCGGGACAGGGATGGCGAACACCGGGGAGCTGTTTTTT.

For the CDR3, the DNA is TGTGCCAGCAGCTTACGACAGGGCCTACAGCCCCAGCATTTT. Its protein is CASSLRQGLQPQHF. The rearrangement uses TRBV7-2 and TRBJ1-5; 7 bases align to TRBD1. The CDR3 has 14 residues. V gave up 2 bases and J gave up 7 bases; unmatched junction bases: 5. The germline V gene encodes CDR1 SGHTA and CDR2 FQGNSA.

The chain links TRBV11-3 to TRBJ1-3; 8 nucleotides agree with TRBD1. Germline assignment: CDR1 SGHNT and CDR2 YENEEA. V lost 5 bases to trimming and J lost 0 bases; unmatched junction nucleotides: 6. This CDR3 is 16 amino acids long. This CDR3 reads CASSPGTGNSGNTIYF. The DNA for the CDR3 is TGTGCCAGCAGCCCTGGGACAGGCAACTCTGGAAACACCATATATTTT.

In this sample, this clone turned up a few times. The V call is TRBV19, the J call TRBJ1-5; 12 bases agree with TRBD1. Germline V gives CDR1 LNHDA, CDR2 SQIVND (reference sequence). This CDR3 is 15 amino acids long. Germline trimming cut 6 bases from V and 2 bases from J; bases unmatched to any gene: 2. The CDR3 DNA is TGTGCCAGTAGGGGGACAGGGGGCGGCAATCAGCCCCAGCATTTT. This gives the protein CASRGTGGGNQPQHF.

The gene calls are TRBV18 and TRBJ1-5, with D unclear. The CDR3 covers 13 residues. From germline, CDR1 is KGHSH and CDR2 LQKENI. V was pared by 6 bases and J by 7 bases, with 13 bases between. In DNA form, the CDR3 reads TGTGCCAGCTCGCCGGGAGGAGACCAGCCCCAGCATTTT. Its protein product is CASSPGGDQPQHF.

The gene calls are TRBV7-3 and TRBJ2-2; TRBD2 aligns across 7 bases. CDR1 SGHTA and CDR2 FQGTGA come from the germline V gene. V lost 7 bases, J lost 3 bases, and 5 bases stayed unmatched. CDR3 size: 14 residues. CDR3 DNA: TGTGCCAGCAAAAGGGGAGGGGACACCGGGGAGCTGTTTTTT. Translating it yields CASKRGGDTGELFF.

V gene TRBV9 combines with J gene TRBJ2-5, with 11 bases identical to TRBD2. Germline V gene sequence: CDR1 SGDLS, CDR2 YYNGEE. The CDR3 sequence is 15 residues long. Germline trimming cut 0 bases from V and 4 bases from J; bases unmatched to any gene: 2. CDR3 nucleotides: TGTGCCAGCAGCGTAGGTCTAGCGGGGGGAGAGACCCAGTACTTC. It encodes CASSVGLAGGETQYF.